What follows describes a single T cell receptor beta chain. Which antigen it targets is not known. Base-call qualities are not available, and no considerably larger clone is one nucleotide away. Including the terminal cysteine and phenylalanine, the CDR3 comprises 15 residues. Of the read, only the CDR3 DNA is kept; its 45 bases are in frame from base 1. V trim: 6 bases; J trim: 0 bases; unmatched bases: 5. Sequences SNHLY (CDR1) and FYNNEI (CDR2) are obtained from the germline V gene. The collaborating institutions used their own protocols to collect whole blood in K2EDTA tubes. For TCRbeta analysis, collaborators shipped samples as frozen whole blood, isolated PBMCs, or DNA extracted from either of those sample types. The sample originates from a study of blood T cell repertoires in COVID-19 (TCRdb year 2020). With respect to the entire study: Samples from collaborators originated in the United States, Italy and Spain and spanned both the acute and convalescent phases of COVID-19. The material from the prospective study consisted of cDNA or gDNA derived from T cells, B-cell-depleted T cells, or PBMCs. The dataset comprised deeply sampled blood TCRbeta repertoires from subjects exposed to, actively infected with, or recovered from COVID-19. The repertoires were made available in a free public database intended to serve as a resource for research on the immune response to SARS-CoV-2. The samples were drawn from two sources: the first 160 participants of the ongoing ImmuneRACE study, and approximately 1,300 subjects contributed by 6 global collaborators. Sample metadata almost always included a de-identified subject ID, COVID-19 status, age in years and sex. Where available, HLA class I and class II types were obtained from metadata supplied by the sample provider rather than from assay-based typing. General study outcomes and caveats: Clinical and demographic metadata were provided uncurated, with the amount varying by source and participant.

TCRbeta CDR3 regions were amplified from genomic DNA using the immunoSEQ Assay, a bias-controlled multiplex PCR. As for how the authors treated the data: Within the assay, amplification of reference gene primers was used to estimate how many nucleated cells each sample contained. To quantify the absolute abundance of each unique TCRbeta CDR3 rearrangement, sequence reads were collapsed and filtered. For each sample, productive Simpson clonality was calculated as the square root of Simpson's diversity index across productive rearrangements. This is the immuneACCESS table as TCRdb keeps it, with only in-frame sequences that have V and J called. A part of the clones is gone; compared with another copy, unresolved V genes explain less than half, and the rest is unexplained. V and J calls plus clone size are reproduced from that table; the DNA served to infer D and trimming. A total of over 200,000 clones appear in this sample, more than 75% of them only once. The ten largest clones take up about 12% of the sample.

The V and J segments used are TRBV2 and TRBJ2-1; 7 bases in between match TRBD1. The receptor's source is a woman aged 40 to 50 with acute or convalescent COVID-19. Input material: peripheral blood. The sequenced DNA is TGTGCCAGCAGCCTACAGGGGTTCTCCTACAATGAGCAGTTCTTC. Its coded protein is CASSLQGFSYNEQFF.